The rows below give T cell receptor beta chains drawn from one sample of a study of human T cells and chemical hapten exposure. Using its own MiXCR run on the RACE reads, TCRdb lists one record per CDR3 protein. This repertoire shows under 400,000 distinct CDR3 sequences, approximately 5% found once; its top ten account for 2.5% to 3%. Sequences were derived from whole blood, sampled in connection with sensitization to the hapten diphenylcyclopropenone (DPC). These receptors were collected from a woman between 50 and 59 years old with alopecia areata. Some clones in this sample may be carry-over from other donors' samples. Both conserved end residues are trimmed from each CDR3. Only part of the rows carry a size: once, few, many, or a class if the clone is expanded.

j_gene	abundance	v_gene	CDR3aa
TRBJ2-7	-	TRBV5-1	ASSWSGQGTYEQY
TRBJ2-3	-	TRBV7-2	ASSLGGQIRDTQY
TRBJ2-7	many	TRBV6-2/TRBV6-3	ASRMGLAGSYEQY
TRBJ2-4	many	TRBV10-3	AISEPTGGKNIQY
TRBJ2-5	many	TRBV6-6	ASSYSSGGEETQY
TRBJ2-3	many	TRBV6-1	ASTQAGNTQY
TRBJ2-5	many	TRBV24-1	ATSDAGPTETQY
TRBJ1-2	few	TRBV6-5	ASSYERAGYGYT
TRBJ2-1	many	TRBV7-9	ASSLDPGVAYNEQF
TRBJ2-7	-	TRBV14	ASSQVRDPDYEQY
TRBJ2-6	few	TRBV28	ASALRSGANVLT
TRBJ2-4	many	TRBV3-1	ASSQVLENIQY
TRBJ2-1	many	TRBV29-1	SVAWGYNEQF
TRBJ1-2	many	TRBV28	ASSLRDSRYGYT
TRBJ2-5	few	TRBV3-1	ASSRPPLLRGGQETQY
TRBJ2-5	many	TRBV7-9	ASSSRLPGEETQY
TRBJ2-3	many	TRBV12-3/TRBV12-4	ASSVAGGRTDTQY
TRBJ2-7	-	TRBV14	ASSQDLPSNEQY
TRBJ2-7	-	TRBV14	ASSQDLFSGSEQY
TRBJ2-7	-	TRBV19	ASSIGGGEQY
TRBJ2-7	many	TRBV20-1	SARDSQPTYYYEQY
TRBJ2-3	few	TRBV6-1	ASSDFGGSTDTQY
TRBJ1-1	-	TRBV28	AARTGWDTEAF
TRBJ2-5	many	TRBV13	ASSLGGDETQY
TRBJ1-5	many	TRBV4-1	ASSPAVEGNQPQH
TRBJ2-3	many	TRBV28	ASSEVAGGSTDTQY
TRBJ2-3	many	TRBV27	ASSLYGGVGTDTQY
TRBJ2-3	few	TRBV6-5	ASRLAGGGLTGTQY
TRBJ2-1	few	TRBV5-5	ASSLRDRGKEQF
TRBJ2-3	-	TRBV11-3	ASSLGRLAGATDTQY
TRBJ2-7	many	TRBV29-1	SVGGHNEQY
TRBJ1-4	few	TRBV5-4	ASSLGSAPEKLF
TRBJ2-5	many	TRBV28	ASTIRRTEETQY
TRBJ2-7	many	TRBV25-1	ASSATTPLYEQY
TRBJ2-2	few	TRBV5-5	ASRDSRESPNTGELF
TRBJ1-2	few	TRBV12-3/TRBV12-4	ASSFLGQGHYGYT
TRBJ2-7	-	TRBV5-1	ASGGTGTDYEQY
TRBJ1-1	-	TRBV19	ASSSRDKNTEAF
TRBJ2-7	-	TRBV30	AWRNPSGSVTYEQY
TRBJ1-2	few	TRBV25-1	ATSTGANYGYT
TRBJ2-1	many	TRBV6-5	ASSYLSGNEQF